Below are 5 T cell receptor beta chains sequenced from a single sample in a study of spatial heterogeneity in lung cancer. MiXCR was run by TCRdb on the 5' RACE reads, yielding one entry per CDR3 protein. Among roughly 60,000 distinct CDR3 sequences, approximately 8% were seen once, and the ten largest hold about 14%. Indicated time point: sample taken at primary tumor resection. From tumor, nontumor lung or frozen PBMC, whole RNA was taken unsorted for sequencing. Sequences were derived from PBMCs, sampled at surgery. The receptors derive from a female donor with early-stage non-small cell lung cancer.

The chain employs TRBV5-1 and TRBJ2-1; TRBD1 matches 10 bases. This CDR3 has 15 residues. V lost 4 bases to trimming and J lost 9 bases; unmatched junction nucleotides: 10. Germline loops: CDR1 SGHRS, CDR2 YFSETQ. The CDR3 here is CASSRYGTGEGEQFF. In nucleotides, the CDR3 is TGCGCCAGCAGCCGATACGGGACAGGGGAAGGTGAGCAGTTCTTC.

This clonotype came up a few times. This chain connects TRBV7-3 to TRBJ1-6; 7 bases map to TRBD1. This CDR3 has 15 amino acids. The junction had 8 bases not matched to a gene; V was cut back by 5 bases and J by 7 bases. Germline-derived CDR1 and CDR2 are SGHTA and FQGTGA. The CDR3: CASSPRDSANSPLHF. CDR3 nucleotide sequence: TGTGCCAGCAGCCCAAGGGACAGCGCCAATTCACCCCTCCACTTT.

The table lists this clonotype with many counts. V is TRBV29-1 and J is TRBJ2-7; D remains unclear. The CDR3 runs to 11 residues. With 7 bases removed from V and 9 bases from J, the gap between germline ends came to 16 bases. Germline CDR1 reads SQVTM; CDR2 reads ANQGSEA. CDR3 coding DNA: TGCAGCGCAAGGGTGCCCCTAGGGCAGTACTTC. It codes for CSARVPLGQYF.

The sample holds a few counts of this clonotype. The gene calls are TRBV5-1 and TRBJ1-1; TRBD1 is a possible D gene (5 bases). There are 16 residues in the CDR3. Trimming took off 4 bases at V and 0 bases at J, with 16 bases between the two ends. Germline-derived CDR1 and CDR2 are SGHRS and YFSETQ. The CDR3, as DNA: TGCGCCAGCAGCCTGGACATAGCCTCCTTGAACACTGAAGCTTTCTTT. Translation: CASSLDIASLNTEAFF.

This clonotype occurred many times. The chain combines TRBV10-1 with TRBJ2-5; possible D gene TRBD2, 6 bases. Germline CDR1 reads WNHNN; CDR2 reads SYGVQD (reference sequence). The CDR3 has 15 residues. The V gene lost 3 bases and the J gene lost 0 bases, with 11 bases spanning the gap. In DNA form, the CDR3 reads TGCGCCAGCAGTGAAGGCGGGGAGAACCAAGAGACCCAGTACTTC. Its protein product is CASSEGGENQETQYF.